This T cell receptor (beta chain) stems from a study of CD8 T cells in ankylosing spondylitis. General study points: Significant enrichment of disease-linked clones was reported in matched ankylosing spondylitis synovial fluid. Reactive arthritis synovial fluid and blood were previously reported to contain some motif variants. Relatively rare in peripheral blood, disease-linked clones were also CD8+. Seven to nine highly homologous variants formed a TCR beta motif that appeared characteristic of ankylosing spondylitis blood.

5'-RACE, quantitative and with molecular barcodes, yielded the TCR beta libraries. TCRdb itself ran the 5' RACE reads through MiXCR, one entry per CDR3 protein. Altogether hundreds of thousands of distinct CDR3 sequences are present, 10% to 15% being singletons, with the ten largest covering less than 0.65%. As regards this clonotype: No antigen is known for it.

V lost 3 bases and J lost 7; bases outside the gene matches: 5. The germline V gene has CDR1 DFQATT and CDR2 SNEGSKA (reference sequence). This CDR3 spans 12 amino acids. The rearrangement joins TRBV20-1 to TRBJ1-2; the match to TRBD1 covers 7 bases. The sequence was obtained from a male donor with ankylosing spondylitis. Material for sequencing was blood, either unsorted or a sorted T cell fraction (not recorded which). The CDR3 DNA reads TGCAGTGCTAGTGAGGGGGCGGTTGGCTACACCTTC. Protein sequence: CSASEGAVGYTF.